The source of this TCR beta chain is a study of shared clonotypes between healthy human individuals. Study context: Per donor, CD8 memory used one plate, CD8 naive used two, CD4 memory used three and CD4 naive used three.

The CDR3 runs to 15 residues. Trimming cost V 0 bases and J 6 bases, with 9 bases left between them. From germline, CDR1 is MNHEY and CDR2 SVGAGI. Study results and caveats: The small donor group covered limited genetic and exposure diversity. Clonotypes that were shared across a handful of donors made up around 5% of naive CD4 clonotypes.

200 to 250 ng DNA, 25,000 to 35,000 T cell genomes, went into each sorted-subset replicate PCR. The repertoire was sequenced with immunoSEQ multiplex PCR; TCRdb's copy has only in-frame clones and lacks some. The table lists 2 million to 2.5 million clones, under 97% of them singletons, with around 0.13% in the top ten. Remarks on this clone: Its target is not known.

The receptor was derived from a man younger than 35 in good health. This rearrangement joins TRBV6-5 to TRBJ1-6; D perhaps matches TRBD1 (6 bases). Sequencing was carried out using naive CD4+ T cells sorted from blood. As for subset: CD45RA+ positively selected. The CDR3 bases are TGTGCCAGCAGTTACTCCTGGACAGCTAATTCACCCCTCCACTTT. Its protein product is CASSYSWTANSPLHF.